This TCR beta chain derives from a study of beta chain features in type 1 diabetes. Findings of the study overall: Shortening that was moderate but significant affected the TCRB CDR3s of Type 1 diabetes patients in all four CD4+ subsets.

As to this clone: Its antigen is undetermined.

Expressed TCRB transcripts got sequenced, as all isolated RNA was reverse transcribed. Some clones are missing from TCRdb's copy, which holds only in-frame ones; the method was immunoSEQ multiplex PCR. The repertoire has roughly 130,000 clones, approximately 16% of them found once; the top ten carry 2% to 2.5%. Every donor provided one heparinised blood draw, which averaged approximately 120 mL. Germline CDR1 reads LNHNV; CDR2 reads YYDKDF (reference sequence). Trimming took 5 bases from V and 0 from J, leaving 20 bases between them. The CDR3 has 18 residues. Sequencing was done on a sample of central memory CD4+ T cells from blood. The V call is TRBV15, the J call TRBJ2-1, with D perhaps being TRBD1 or TRBD2 (6 bases each). The sequence derives from a man under 40 with type 1 diabetes. The CDR3 loop reads CATSPLAFRGASYNEQFF. The CDR3 DNA follows: TGTGCCACCAGCCCCCTCGCATTTAGGGGGGCCTCCTACAATGAGCAGTTCTTC.